The 12 T cell receptor beta chains below come from one sample, sequenced in a study of neoadjuvant nivolumab and ipilimumab in lung cancer. Clones were sequenced by immunoSEQ multiplex PCR, and TCRdb holds only the in-frame ones, with some missing. Of under 9,500 clones in the sample, about 85% were seen once. Sample: tumor tissue, taken after neoadjuvant nivolumab, alone or with ipilimumab, at or shortly before surgery. All receptors derive from an adult with non-small cell lung cancer.

This rearrangement joins TRBV7-8 to TRBJ2-3; D may correspond to TRBD1 or TRBD2 (6 bases each). This CDR3 is built from 16 residues. V was trimmed by 4 bases and J by 4 bases, leaving 18 bases between them. Germline CDR1 is SGHVS and CDR2 is FQNEAQ. CDR3 nucleotide sequence: TGTGCCAGCAGCTACCGACGGGGGACAACCCCAGATACGCAGTATTTT. Its protein product is CASSYRRGTTPDTQYF.

The chain joins TRBV9 to TRBJ1-2; tentatively, D is TRBD1 (5 bases). The length of the CDR3 is 15 residues. CDR1 and CDR2 from the germline V gene are SGDLS and YYNGEE. The V gene lost 0 bases and the J gene lost 4 bases, with 13 bases spanning the gap. The CDR3 reads CASSVGTAQGYGYTF. The CDR3 coding sequence is TGTGCCAGCAGCGTAGGTACTGCGCAGGGCTATGGCTACACCTTC.

CDR3: CASSEFKSLANTGELFF. The CDR3 nucleotides read TGTGCCAGCAGTGAATTTAAAAGCCTCGCGAACACCGGGGAGCTGTTTTTT. V and J are TRBV6-4 and TRBJ2-2; D is unclear. The CDR3 spans 17 residues. V lost 3 bases to trimming and J lost 0 bases, with 14 bases between them. CDR1 is MRHNA and CDR2 is SNTAGT in the germline V gene.

A single count supports this clone. The chain couples TRBV5-1 to TRBJ2-7; D may be TRBD2 (6 bases). Germline CDR1 is SGHRS and CDR2 is YFSETQ. Trimming shortened V by 9 bases and J by 0 bases, and 13 bases separated the two germline ends. The CDR3 covers 13 residues. The CDR3 is CATSRDSSYEQYF. CDR3 sequence (DNA): TGCGCCACCTCGCGGGACTCCTCCTACGAGCAGTACTTC.

V is TRBV2 and J is TRBJ2-2, with 10 bases matching TRBD1. The CDR3 totals 16 residues. Germline CDR1 SNHLY, CDR2 FYNNEI. V shed 3 bases and J 6 bases; nucleotides not matched to a gene: 7. CDR3 amino acids: CASSDRDRGIAGELFF. The CDR3 DNA reads as TGTGCCAGCAGTGACCGGGACAGGGGTATCGCCGGGGAGCTGTTTTTT.

The chain couples TRBV2 to TRBJ1-5, with D perhaps TRBD1 (5 bases). V was trimmed by 7 bases and J by 5 bases, leaving 12 bases between them. The CDR3 length is 13 residues. CDR1 and CDR2 from the germline V gene are SNHLY and FYNNEI. The CDR3 is CASKWEGYQPQHF. The CDR3 DNA sequence: TGTGCCAGCAAATGGGAGGGGTATCAGCCCCAGCATTTT.

The chain is built from TRBV18 and TRBJ1-1; D call uncertain. V gave up 3 bases and J gave up 1 base, with 6 bases separating them. The CDR3 loop spans 13 amino acids. The V gene's germline CDR1 is KGHSH and CDR2 LQKENI. CDR3 protein: CASSPDENTEAFF. CDR3 sequence (DNA): TGTGCCAGCTCACCTGATGAGAACACTGAAGCTTTCTTT.

The chain carries TRBV5-1 and TRBJ2-1, with a possible D match to TRBD2 (5 bases). Trimming pared 2 bases from V and 5 bases from J, leaving 14 bases between. The CDR3 runs to 15 residues. CDR1 is SGHRS, CDR2 YFSETQ, per germline. The CDR3 loop reads CASSFEGARDNEQFF. In nucleotides, the CDR3 is TGCGCCAGCAGCTTTGAGGGCGCTAGGGACAATGAGCAGTTCTTC.

There are a few counts of this clone. The chain recombines TRBV5-1 with TRBJ2-7; D is ambiguous. This CDR3 has 14 amino acids. The germline V gene encodes CDR1 SGHRS and CDR2 YFSETQ. Deletions cut 0 bases from V and 0 bases from J, with 7 bases between. The CDR3 protein is CASSLGFISYEQYF. CDR3 bases: TGCGCCAGCAGCTTGGGGTTCATCTCCTACGAGCAGTACTTC.

The chain is built from TRBV11-2 and TRBJ2-5; D perhaps matches TRBD1 (6 bases). The CDR3 length is 14 residues. Trimming removed 3 bases from V and 5 bases from J, with 13 bases in between. CDR1 and CDR2 from the germline V gene are SGHAT and FQNNGV. CDR3: CASSFGAQGETQYF. Written as DNA, the CDR3 is TGTGCCAGCAGCTTCGGGGCCCAGGGGGAGACCCAGTACTTC.

This clone was counted between two and nine times. The chain uses TRBV7-9 and TRBJ2-7; D is uncertain. Germline V lookup: CDR1 SEHNR, CDR2 FQNEAQ (reference sequence). This CDR3 region has 15 residues. Trimming removed 5 bases at V and 1 base at J, with 15 bases between. CDR3 coding DNA: TGTGCCAGCAGCCGACACCCGGACGCTTCCTACGAGCAGTACTTC. This gives the protein CASSRHPDASYEQYF.

The chain is built from TRBV7-6 and TRBJ2-5, with D perhaps matching TRBD2 (5 bases). Trimming pared 4 bases from V and 3 bases from J, leaving 15 bases between. This CDR3 spans 15 amino acids. Germline lookup yields CDR1 SGHVS and CDR2 FNYEAQ. This CDR3 is CASSSHGLIEETQYF. The CDR3 DNA follows: TGTGCCAGCAGCTCCCACGGACTCATTGAAGAGACCCAGTACTTC.